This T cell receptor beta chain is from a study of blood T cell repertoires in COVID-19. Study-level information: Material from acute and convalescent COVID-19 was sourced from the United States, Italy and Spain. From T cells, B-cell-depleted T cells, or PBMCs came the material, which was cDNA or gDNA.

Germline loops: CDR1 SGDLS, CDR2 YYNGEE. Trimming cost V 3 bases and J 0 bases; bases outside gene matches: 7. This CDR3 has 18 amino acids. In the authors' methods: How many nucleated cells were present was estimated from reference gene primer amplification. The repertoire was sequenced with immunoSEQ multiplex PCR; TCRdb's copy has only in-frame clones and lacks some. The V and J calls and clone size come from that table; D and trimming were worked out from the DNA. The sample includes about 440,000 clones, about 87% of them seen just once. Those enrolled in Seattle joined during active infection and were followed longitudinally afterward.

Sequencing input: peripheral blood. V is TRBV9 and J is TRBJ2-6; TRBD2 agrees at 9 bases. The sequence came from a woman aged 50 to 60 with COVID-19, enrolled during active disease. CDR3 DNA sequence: TGTGCCAGCAGCGGAAGTAGCGGGGGTTCCTCTGGGGCCAACGTCCTGACTTTC. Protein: CASSGSSGGSSGANVLTF.